This T cell receptor beta chain originates from a study of blood T cells in healthy people across ages. Study-wide findings and caveats: Both higher diversity and more naive CD4+ cells marked long-lived donors when set against aged donors.

Caucasian, healthy and from Russia, the donors were aged between 6 and 90. Every sample yielded at least 6.5 million isolated PBMCs. This clonotype was seen a handful of times. Its antigen is still unknown. This CDR3 has 15 amino acids. The V and J ends lost 5 bases and 0 bases respectively, with 12 bases between them. Germline CDR1 SGHTA, CDR2 FQGTGA. A second PCR of roughly 7 to 11 cycles used a sample-barcoded 5' primer and a J-beta primer mix. A single record per CDR3 protein comes from TCRdb applying MiXCR to the 5' RACE reads. The sample has 750,000 to 950,000 distinct CDR3 sequences; 40% to 65% are singletons.

This chain links TRBV7-3 with TRBJ2-3, with a tentative D call TRBD2 (6 bases). This clonotype was obtained from a man older than 75 in good health. The sequenced sample consisted of blood. The CDR3 is CASSATLASTDTQYF. CDR3 coding DNA: TGTGCCAGCAGCGCCACTCTAGCGAGCACAGATACGCAGTATTTT.